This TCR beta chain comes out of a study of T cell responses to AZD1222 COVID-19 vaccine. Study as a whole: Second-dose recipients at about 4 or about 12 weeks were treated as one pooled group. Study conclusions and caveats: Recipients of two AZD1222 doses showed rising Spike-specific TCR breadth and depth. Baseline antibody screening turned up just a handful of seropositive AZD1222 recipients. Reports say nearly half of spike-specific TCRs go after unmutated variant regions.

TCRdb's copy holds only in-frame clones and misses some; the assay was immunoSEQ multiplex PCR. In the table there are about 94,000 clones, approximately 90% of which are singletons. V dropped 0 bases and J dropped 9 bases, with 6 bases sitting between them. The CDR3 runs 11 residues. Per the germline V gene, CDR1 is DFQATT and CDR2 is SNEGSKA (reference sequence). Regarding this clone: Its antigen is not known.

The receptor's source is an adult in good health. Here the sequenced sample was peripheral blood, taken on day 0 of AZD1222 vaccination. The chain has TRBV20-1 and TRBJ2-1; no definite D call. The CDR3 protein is CSARDTVEQFF. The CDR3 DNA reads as TGCAGTGCTAGAGATACAGTTGAGCAGTTCTTC.